This paragraph covers one T cell receptor (beta chain) sequence. The sample originates from a study of blood T cell repertoires in COVID-19. Study-wide background: Samples representing acute and convalescent COVID-19 were sourced from the United States, Italy and Spain. PBMCs, B-cell-depleted T cells, or T cells provided the cDNA or gDNA that made up the material.

Enrollment of patients from Seattle took place during active infection, with longitudinal follow-up. The CDR3 covers 13 residues. V lost 0 bases and J 4 bases, leaving 6 bases between the germline ends. Germline assignment: CDR1 LGHNA and CDR2 YNFKEQ. In the original processing: By means of reference gene primer amplification, nucleated cell counts were estimated. Assay: immunoSEQ multiplex PCR; the TCRdb copy retains only in-frame clones and omits some. For V, J and clone size, that table is used; D and trimming come from the DNA. The profile covers hundreds of thousands of clones, with around 88% appearing a single time and about an eighth taken by the ten largest.

The TCR comes from a woman between 65 and 79 years old with COVID-19, enrolled during active disease. The rearrangement links TRBV4-2 to TRBJ1-2; D not resolved. The specimen was peripheral blood. The CDR3 region is CASSQEAGYGYTF. CDR3 nucleotide sequence: TGTGCCAGCAGCCAAGAGGCAGGCTATGGCTACACCTTC.